These 21 T cell receptor beta chains were all obtained from the same sample, sequenced in a study of beta chain features in type 1 diabetes (dated 2018 in TCRdb). Library creation used the immunoSEQ multiplex PCR assay. The High Capacity cDNA Reverse Transcription Kit was used to reverse transcribe all of the isolated RNA, meaning that expressed TCRB transcripts were what got sequenced. This immuneACCESS table, as held by TCRdb, lists in-frame sequences with V and J called but not all clones. Of the missing ones, under half trace to an unresolved V gene in checked studies; the others have no known cause. Recorded for this sample are some 150,000 clones; less than 9% of them occurred a single time. Jointly, the top ten make up about 1.4% of the sample. The material sequenced was central memory CD4+ T cells from blood. The origin of the receptors is a woman in her thirties in good health.

This clone was observed at least ten times. The rearrangement joins TRBV4-3 to TRBJ2-7; 9 bases map to TRBD1. The CDR3 sequence is 15 residues long. The germline V gene encodes CDR1 LGHNA and CDR2 YSLEER. Unmatched junction bases numbered 3, after V lost 0 bases and J lost 3 bases. CDR3 DNA: TGCGCCAGCAGCCAAGAGGGGGACAGGGACTACGAGCAGTACTTC. Encoded protein: CASSQEGDRDYEQYF.

The genes are TRBV11-2 and TRBJ1-2, with 9 bases lining up with TRBD1. V was pared by 0 bases and J by 7 bases, with 3 bases of the junction left unmatched. CDR3 size: 14 residues. Germline V CDR1 and CDR2: SGHAT, FQNNGV. As DNA, the CDR3 is TGTGCCAGCAGCTTAGAGACAGGGGGTAGTGGCTACACCTTC. As protein: CASSLETGGSGYTF.

The chain is built from TRBV28 and TRBJ2-4; TRBD1 matches at 9 bases. Trimming at V came to 6 bases and at J to 6 bases, leaving 9 bases not matched to a gene. Germline assignment: CDR1 MDHEN and CDR2 SYDVKM. This CDR3 is 15 amino acids long. The CDR3 reads CASSLTGGGRNIQYF. CDR3 DNA: TGTGCCAGCAGCCTTACAGGGGGCGGGAGAAACATTCAGTACTTC.

The table lists this clone with a few counts. The chain carries TRBV11-2 and TRBJ1-5; 9 bases agree with TRBD1. The J segment lost 5 bases and the V segment lost 1 base, leaving 9 bases of the junction unmatched. Germline V gene lookup returns CDR1 SGHAT and CDR2 FQNNGV. There are 17 residues in the CDR3. The chain's CDR3 is CASSLGGSGQGYQPQHF. The CDR3 nucleotides read TGTGCCAGCAGCTTAGGAGGATCGGGACAGGGCTATCAGCCCCAGCATTTT.

There are a few counts of this clone. The rearrangement uses TRBV15 and TRBJ2-5, with 8 positions matching TRBD2. The CDR3 consists of 15 residues. Germline CDR1 is LNHNV and CDR2 is YYDKDF (reference sequence). V was pared by 1 base and J by 4 bases, with 5 bases of the junction left unmatched. In nucleotides, the CDR3 is TGTGCCACCAGCAGAGCTCCACGGGGGGGAGAGACCCAGTACTTC. This translates into CATSRAPRGGETQYF.

This clone was counted only a few times. The chain is built from TRBV11-2 and TRBJ2-1; the D gene is possibly TRBD2 (5 bases). CDR1 and CDR2 from the germline V gene are SGHAT and FQNNGV. The V end lost 5 bases, the J end lost 9 bases, and 20 bases lay between the germline ends. The CDR3 contains 15 residues. The CDR3: CASSLIANLVGEQFF. The CDR3 DNA reads as TGTGCCAGCAGCCTAATAGCGAACCTCGTCGGTGAGCAGTTCTTC.

This clone was counted a few times. The gene calls are TRBV6-6 and TRBJ2-4; TRBD2 agrees at 9 bases. There are 15 residues in the CDR3. Germline V CDR1 and CDR2: MNHNY, SVGAGI (reference sequence). V gave up 0 bases and J gave up 5 bases; unmatched junction bases: 2. The CDR3 reads CASSYSASGENIQYF. CDR3 DNA sequence: TGTGCCAGCAGTTACTCGGCTAGCGGGGAAAACATTCAGTACTTC.

Many counts were recorded for this clone. The chain links TRBV29-1 to TRBJ2-1; 10 bases agree with TRBD1. The CDR3 has 13 amino acids. The V and J ends lost 4 bases and 3 bases, in that order; junction bases with no gene match: 0. Germline V gene data show CDR1 as SQVTM and CDR2 as ANQGSEA. CDR3: CSVGTGGYNEQFF. In DNA form, the CDR3 reads TGCAGCGTTGGGACAGGGGGCTACAATGAGCAGTTCTTC.

This clone was counted between two and nine times. The J gene is TRBJ2-7, the V gene TRBV7-2, with 13 positions matching TRBD2. Germline trimming cut 6 bases from V and 2 bases from J; bases unmatched to any gene: 13. CDR1 is SGHTA and CDR2 is FQGNSA in the germline V gene. This CDR3 is 18 amino acids long. The CDR3 bases are TGTGCCAGCAGTCGGATTAGTGGACTAGCGGGGGTAACCTACGAGCAGTACTTC. Its protein product is CASSRISGLAGVTYEQYF.

The chain carries TRBV5-1 and TRBJ2-2; 7 nucleotides line up with TRBD2. V gave up 5 bases and J gave up 3 bases; unmatched junction bases: 7. The V gene's germline CDR1 is SGHRS and CDR2 YFSETQ. The CDR3 is 15 amino acids. The CDR3 reads CASRSSGSDTGELFF. The CDR3 coding sequence is TGCGCCAGCAGAAGTAGCGGGTCTGACACCGGGGAGCTGTTTTTT.

The V call is TRBV5-1, the J call TRBJ2-1, with 10 bases identical to TRBD1. V lost 4 bases and J lost 6; bases outside the gene matches: 7. CDR3 length: 15 residues. From germline, CDR1 is SGHRS and CDR2 YFSETQ. The CDR3: CASSRWTGGLNEQFF. CDR3 nucleotide sequence: TGCGCCAGCAGCAGATGGACAGGGGGACTCAATGAGCAGTTCTTC.

This chain uses TRBV6-6 with TRBJ2-3, with TRBD1 matching 8 bases. The CDR3 loop spans 14 amino acids. In germline, CDR1 is MNHNY, CDR2 SVGAGI (reference sequence). The junction had 7 bases not matched to a gene; V was cut back by 7 bases and J by 4 bases. CDR3 bases: TGTGCCAGCAATAAGGCGGACAGGGCAGATACGCAGTATTTT. As protein: CASNKADRADTQYF.

The chain is built from TRBV13 and TRBJ2-3; 8 positions match TRBD1. V lost 3 bases, J lost 6 bases, and 11 bases stayed unmatched. The CDR3 is made up of 16 amino acids. Germline V lookup: CDR1 PRHDT, CDR2 FYEKMQ (reference sequence). CDR3 region: CASSFEQGEVKDTQYF. The CDR3 nucleotides are TGTGCCAGCAGCTTTGAACAGGGGGAGGTAAAGGATACGCAGTATTTT.

The V and J genes are TRBV7-2 and TRBJ2-1; TRBD2 agrees at 11 bases. The CDR3 sequence is 16 residues long. CDR1 and CDR2 from the germline V gene are SGHTA and FQGNSA. Unmatched junction bases numbered 9, after V lost 4 bases and J lost 7 bases. CDR3 bases: TGTGCCAGCAGCTCAAGCGCGGGACTAGCGGAAAATGAGCAGTTCTTC. Protein product: CASSSSAGLAENEQFF.

V is TRBV11-2 and J is TRBJ2-5; D perhaps matches TRBD1 (6 bases). Germline V gene sequence: CDR1 SGHAT, CDR2 FQNNGV. The V end was cut by 7 bases, the J end by 3 bases, with 12 bases between. The CDR3 consists of 13 residues. CDR3 sequence reads: CASTRQEKETQYF. DNA of the CDR3: TGTGCCAGCACTCGACAGGAAAAAGAGACCCAGTACTTC.

The sample holds a few counts of this clone. CDR3 sequence (DNA): TGTGCCAGCAGTTCCGGGGGAGCGAGGTCAAACATTCAGTACTTC. Its protein is CASSSGGARSNIQYF. V usage is TRBV28 and J usage is TRBJ2-4; a weak D match, TRBD2 (6 bases). The V gene lost 4 bases and the J gene lost 6 bases, with 16 bases spanning the gap. The germline V gene encodes CDR1 MDHEN and CDR2 SYDVKM. The CDR3 totals 15 residues.

In its sample, this clone was seen a few times. V is TRBV4-2 and J is TRBJ1-5, with TRBD1 matching 8 bases. The V segment lost 0 bases and the J segment 5 bases; nucleotides outside the gene matches: 9. Germline-derived CDR1 and CDR2 are LGHNA and YNFKEQ. This CDR3 is 17 amino acids long. The CDR3 protein is CASSQDPSGTGYQPQHF. CDR3 in DNA: TGTGCCAGCAGCCAAGATCCCTCCGGGACAGGCTATCAGCCCCAGCATTTT.

The chain couples TRBV28 to TRBJ2-5; 7 bases line up with TRBD1. The J call is uncertain, as TRBJ2-7 better fits the DNA end. CDR1 is MDHEN and CDR2 is SYDVKM in the germline V gene. The CDR3 runs 15 residues. The CDR3 here is CASRKHGQASYEQYF. The CDR3 nucleotides are TGTGCCAGCAGAAAACACGGACAGGCCTCCTACGAGCAGTACTTC.

This rearrangement joins TRBV6-7 to TRBJ2-3, with TRBD2 matching 10 bases. TRBV6-7 carries the ORF label, with uncertain function. The CDR3 has 16 residues. Trimming took 0 bases from V and 4 from J; bases not matched to a gene: 4. CDR3 sequence reads: CASSYSLAGVADTQYF. As DNA, the CDR3 is TGTGCCAGCAGTTACTCTCTAGCGGGAGTGGCAGATACGCAGTATTTT.

The chain carries TRBV5-6 and TRBJ2-5; a possible D gene is TRBD2 (5 bases). Per the germline V gene, CDR1 is SGHDT and CDR2 is YYEEEE. The length of the CDR3 is 15 residues. Trimming left V 0 bases short and J 0 bases short, with 9 bases between. The CDR3, as DNA: TGTGCCAGCAGCTTGGTGACGCGGGACCAAGAGACCCAGTACTTC. Encoded protein: CASSLVTRDQETQYF. Supplemented by reference TRBV5-6 and TRBJ2-5, the full variable domain reads DAGVTQSPTHLIKTRGQQVTLRCSPKSGHDTVSWYQQALGQGPQFIFQYYEEEERQRGNFPDRFSGHQFPNYSSELNVNALLLGDSALYLCASSLVTRDQETQYFGPGTRLLVL.

This clone was detected only a few times. The chain combines TRBV5-1 with TRBJ2-2, with 11 bases identical to TRBD2. This CDR3 contains 18 residues. In germline, CDR1 is SGHRS, CDR2 YFSETQ. With V trimmed by 4 bases and J by 0 bases, 8 bases remained unmatched. The CDR3 coding sequence is TGCGCCAGCAGCCCCGGGACTAGCGGACCAGCGAACACCGGGGAGCTGTTTTTT. As protein: CASSPGTSGPANTGELFF.